This TCR beta chain comes out of a study of blood T cell repertoires in COVID-19 (TCRdb year 2020). As for the study more broadly: Samples from collaborators originated in the United States, Italy and Spain and spanned both the acute and convalescent phases of COVID-19. Where HLA class I and class II types were available, the types were taken from metadata supplied by the sample provider, not from assay-based typing. The dataset comprised deeply sampled blood TCRbeta repertoires from subjects exposed to, actively infected with, or recovered from COVID-19. The material from the prospective study consisted of cDNA or gDNA derived from T cells, B-cell-depleted T cells, or PBMCs. A freely available public database, intended as a resource for researchers studying the immune response to SARS-CoV-2, is where the repertoires were released. Nearly every sample came with metadata listing a de-identified subject ID, COVID-19 status, age in years and sex. The samples were drawn from two sources: the first 160 participants of the ongoing ImmuneRACE study, and 1,254 subjects contributed by 6 global collaborators.

Points on this clone: Its antigen is not yet known. No clone much larger than this one lies a single base away; base qualities are absent.

TCRbeta CDR3 regions were amplified from genomic DNA using the immunoSEQ Assay, a bias-controlled multiplex PCR. Turning to the authors' computational methods: Nucleated cell counts per sample were estimated from amplification of reference gene primers within the assay. To quantify the absolute abundance of each unique TCRbeta CDR3 rearrangement, sequence reads were collapsed and filtered. For each sample, productive Simpson clonality was calculated by taking the square root of Simpson's diversity index across productive rearrangements. TCRdb took this table from immuneACCESS and kept in-frame rearrangements with V and J called. Such tables lack part of the clones; where checked against another copy, unresolved V genes explain under half of the gap, and the rest is unexplained. V, J and clone size were drawn from that table, and D and trimming were deduced from the DNA. The table for this sample lists over 300,000 clones; approximately 83% of them were counted only once. Less than 2.5% of the sample goes to the ten largest clones.

Participants in the prospective study were enrolled through a virtual design, were aged 18 to 89 years, and lived in approximately 25 United States geographic areas. To assign participants to cohorts, the prospective study relied on clinical history that participants themselves reported in a screening survey and a study questionnaire. Recovered participants in ImmuneRACE Cohort 3 were defined by two consecutive negative NP/OP PCR tests, clearance by a healthcare professional, or resolution of symptoms. Mobile phlebotomists in the prospective study collected whole blood, serum and a nasopharyngeal or oropharyngeal swab from every participant. Over a 2-month period, participants in the prospective study had the option of providing additional blood draws and questionnaires. Before DNA extraction, blood samples from the prospective study were shipped at room temperature or frozen. Summary of the overall study and its limitations: How much clinical and demographic metadata was included differed by source and by participant, and the metadata was provided uncurated.

Trimming removed 0 bases from V and 4 bases from J, leaving 13 bases between the germline ends. The germline V gene (reference sequence) sets CDR1 to SGHKS and CDR2 to YYEKEE. From the cysteine through the phenylalanine, the CDR3 covers 15 amino acids. Only the CDR3 portion is preserved as DNA: 45 bases, with reading frame beginning at the first base. This receptor was obtained from a young man who had recovered from COVID-19. Here the chain combines TRBV5-5 and TRBJ1-2; a weak D assignment points to TRBD1 (5 bases agree). Sequencing was carried out using PBMCs or T cells enriched from blood (not recorded which). This receptor has the CDR3 CASSLDQGSFYGYTF. In nucleotide form, the sequence is TGTGCCAGCAGCTTGGATCAGGGATCCTTCTATGGCTACACCTTC.